This is a list of T cell receptor beta chains from one sample in a study of blood T cell repertoires in COVID-19. The data were produced by immunoSEQ multiplex PCR, yet TCRdb's version contains in-frame clones alone and is incomplete. The sample has around 160,000 clones; about 89% are singletons. Sequenced: peripheral blood. All receptors derive from an elderly man with acute or convalescent COVID-19. CDR3s include the opening cysteine and the closing phenylalanine or tryptophan. The order of the fields is clone size, D gene, J gene, V gene, CDR3 protein, CDR3 DNA. D genes are given only for firm matches. Clone size is stated in some rows and not others, as once, few, many or a class when expanded.

NA	NA	TRBJ1-2	TRBV27	CASSLWQGNGYTF	TGTGCCAGCAGTTTGTGGCAGGGGAATGGCTACACCTTC
NA	TRBD2	TRBJ2-7	TRBV14	CASSRTSGESYEQYF	TGTGCCAGCAGCCGTACTAGCGGGGAGTCCTACGAGCAGTACTTC
NA	NA	TRBJ2-7	TRBV18	CASSPLKEFAEQYF	TGTGCCAGCTCACCACTAAAAGAGTTCGCCGAGCAGTACTTC
NA	TRBD1	TRBJ1-5	TRBV28	CASKPRGLGNQPQHF	TGTGCCAGCAAGCCCAGGGGGCTGGGGAATCAGCCCCAGCATTTT
NA	NA	TRBJ1-1	TRBV3-1/TRBV3-2	CASSQVSGNTEAFF	TGTGCCAGCAGCCAAGTTTCGGGGAACACTGAAGCTTTCTTT
NA	TRBD1	TRBJ2-7	TRBV4-1	CASSQDPLDRGEQYF	TGCGCCAGCAGCCAAGATCCCCTCGACAGGGGCGAGCAGTACTTC
NA	TRBD1	TRBJ1-1	TRBV6-6	CASRGDTGGRAFF	TGTGCCAGCAGGGGTGACACAGGGGGCAGAGCTTTCTTT
NA	NA	TRBJ2-6	TRBV5-5	CASSLFQSGANVLTF	TGTGCCAGCAGCTTGTTTCAGTCTGGGGCCAACGTCCTGACTTTC
NA	NA	TRBJ1-2	TRBV11-1	CASSLWQGSNYGYTF	TGTGCCAGCAGCTTATGGCAGGGGAGCAACTATGGCTACACCTTC
NA	NA	TRBJ1-1	TRBV7-9	CASSFSGSSTEAFF	TGTGCCAGCAGCTTTTCGGGGTCGAGCACTGAAGCTTTCTTT
NA	NA	TRBJ2-3	TRBV13	CASSRDPTIGDTQYF	TGTGCCAGTTCGCGGGACCCCACAATAGGGGATACGCAGTATTTT
few	NA	TRBJ1-2	TRBV6-6	CATQYEGVGGYTF	TGTGCCACCCAGTATGAAGGGGTTGGTGGCTACACCTTC
NA	NA	TRBJ2-3	TRBV5-1	CASSWRDTDTQYF	TGCGCCAGCAGCTGGCGGGACACAGATACGCAGTATTTT
NA	TRBD2	TRBJ2-1	TRBV7-2	CASSAELAGDYNEQFF	TGTGCCAGCAGCGCAGAACTAGCGGGGGACTACAATGAGCAGTTCTTC
NA	TRBD1	TRBJ1-6	TRBV18	CASSSTDREGSPLHF	TGTGCCAGCTCATCTACGGACAGGGAGGGTTCACCCCTCCACTTT
NA	NA	TRBJ1-5	TRBV12-3/TRBV12-4	CASSLGENQPQHF	TGTGCCAGCAGTTTAGGCGAGAATCAGCCCCAGCATTTT
NA	TRBD1	TRBJ2-1	TRBV18	CASSLIPGQAYNEQFF	TGTGCCAGCTCACTTATCCCGGGACAGGCCTACAATGAGCAGTTCTTC
once	NA	TRBJ1-3	TRBV28	CASGLPGSSGNTIYF	TGTGCCAGCGGACTCCCGGGTAGCTCTGGAAACACCATATATTTT
NA	TRBD1	TRBJ2-3	TRBV18	CASSATGGGFTDTQYF	TGTGCCAGCTCAGCGACAGGGGGCGGCTTCACAGATACGCAGTATTTT
NA	TRBD1	TRBJ1-1	TRBV6-2/TRBV6-3	CASSLEPDRGREAFF	TGTGCCAGCAGCCTCGAACCGGACAGGGGCCGTGAAGCTTTCTTT
NA	NA	TRBJ1-3	TRBV18	CASSPQGTSGNTIYF	TGTGCCAGCTCACCGCAGGGGACCTCTGGAAACACCATATATTTT
NA	NA	TRBJ1-3	TRBV30	CAWSVPLQGSGNTIYF	TGTGCCTGGAGTGTACCTCTCCAGGGCTCTGGAAACACCATATATTTT
NA	TRBD1	TRBJ1-1	TRBV7-9	CASSPTDTGESTEAFF	TGTGCCAGCAGCCCCACCGATACAGGGGAGAGCACTGAAGCTTTCTTT
NA	TRBD1	TRBJ1-5	TRBV18	CASSLGTGYLQPQHF	TGTGCCAGCTCACTCGGGACAGGGTATCTCCAGCCCCAGCATTTT
NA	TRBD1	TRBJ2-5	TRBV27	CASSPQGADWETQYF	TGTGCCAGCAGCCCACAGGGGGCAGATTGGGAGACCCAGTACTTC
NA	NA	TRBJ2-3	TRBV2	CATALRDTQYF	TGTGCCACCGCCTTACGGGATACGCAGTATTTT
NA	TRBD2	TRBJ2-1	TRBV28	CASSLRLAGWEQFF	TGTGCCAGCAGTCTTCGGCTAGCGGGGTGGGAGCAGTTCTTC
few	TRBD1	TRBJ1-5	TRBV3-1/TRBV3-2	CASSQQGARGQPQHF	TGTGCCAGCAGTCAACAGGGGGCGCGAGGTCAGCCCCAGCATTTT
NA	NA	TRBJ2-7	TRBV29-1	CSVEDHATWYF	TGCAGCGTTGAAGATCATGCTACCTGGTACTTC
NA	NA	TRBJ1-5	TRBV2	CASSPGGGKGSNQPQHF	TGTGCCAGCAGTCCCGGTGGGGGGAAAGGGAGCAATCAGCCCCAGCATTTT
NA	TRBD1	TRBJ1-2	TRBV6-6	CASSFNTGTGNYGYTF	TGTGCCAGCAGTTTCAACACCGGGACAGGGAACTATGGCTACACCTTC
NA	NA	TRBJ2-1	TRBV9	CASSVGTVNEQFF	TGTGCCAGCAGCGTAGGAACTGTTAATGAGCAGTTCTTC
NA	NA	TRBJ1-6	TRBV6-5	CASSMGGSYNSPLHF	TGTGCCAGCAGTATGGGGGGGTCCTATAATTCACCCCTCCACTTT
few	NA	TRBJ1-5	TRBV27	CASSLSQGSVNQPQHF	TGTGCCAGCAGTTTATCTCAGGGGAGTGTCAATCAGCCCCAGCATTTT
NA	NA	TRBJ2-2	TRBV5-1	CASSLGGPLTGELFF	TGCGCCAGCAGCTTGGGGGGCCCTCTCACCGGGGAGCTGTTTTTT
NA	NA	TRBJ2-2	TRBV19	CASSPAGLNFDTGELFF	TGTGCCAGTAGTCCCGCAGGGTTAAACTTCGACACCGGGGAGCTGTTTTTT
few	TRBD2	TRBJ2-7	TRBV5-5	CATMGLERDFEQYF	TGTGCCACCATGGGACTAGAAAGGGACTTCGAGCAGTACTTC
once	NA	TRBJ1-2	TRBV7-9	CASSLPVMHGYTF	TGTGCCAGCAGCTTACCAGTGATGCATGGCTACACCTTC
NA	TRBD1	TRBJ2-5	TRBV7-9	CASSLVLGGGETQYF	TGTGCCAGCAGCTTAGTTTTAGGGGGCGGAGAGACCCAGTACTTC
NA	NA	TRBJ2-1	TRBV15	CATSRDNSEQFF	TGTGCCACCAGCAGAGATAATAGTGAGCAGTTCTTC
once	TRBD2	TRBJ2-3	TRBV5-5	CASSFLAGGRADTQYF	TGTGCCAGCAGCTTCCTAGCGGGGGGGCGGGCAGATACGCAGTATTTT
once	TRBD1	TRBJ1-2	TRBV29-1	CSVPRRQGGGYTF	TGCAGCGTCCCCAGGCGGCAGGGGGGAGGCTACACCTTC
NA	TRBD2	TRBJ2-5	TRBV28	CASSLGGGAKFETQYF	TGTGCCAGTAGCCTGGGCGGGGGGGCCAAGTTTGAGACCCAGTACTTC
NA	NA	TRBJ2-3	TRBV3-1/TRBV3-2	CASSQDQTTSTDTQYF	TGTGCCAGCAGCCAAGACCAAACTACTAGCACAGATACGCAGTATTTT
NA	TRBD1	TRBJ2-5	TRBV6-5	CASSYSNRGETQYF	TGTGCCAGCAGTTACTCGAACAGGGGGGAGACCCAGTACTTC